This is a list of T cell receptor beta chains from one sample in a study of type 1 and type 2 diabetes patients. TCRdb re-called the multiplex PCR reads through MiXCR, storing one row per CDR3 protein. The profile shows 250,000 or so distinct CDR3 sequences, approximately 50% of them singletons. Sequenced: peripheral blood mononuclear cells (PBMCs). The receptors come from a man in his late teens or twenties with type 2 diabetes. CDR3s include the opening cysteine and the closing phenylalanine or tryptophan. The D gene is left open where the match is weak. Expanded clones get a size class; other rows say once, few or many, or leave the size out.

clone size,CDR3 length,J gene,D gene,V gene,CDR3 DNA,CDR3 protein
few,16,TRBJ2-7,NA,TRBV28,TGTGCCAGCAGTTTATCCCCACTAGCCCCGTCCTACGAGCAGTACTTC,CASSLSPLAPSYEQYF
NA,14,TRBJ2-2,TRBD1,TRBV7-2,TGTGCCAGCAGCTTTAGACAGGGGAACGGGGAGCTGTTTTTT,CASSFRQGNGELFF
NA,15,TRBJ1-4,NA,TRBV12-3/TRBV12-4,TGTGCCAGCAGTTTTCAGGGCCCAACTAATGAAAAACTGTTTTTT,CASSFQGPTNEKLFF
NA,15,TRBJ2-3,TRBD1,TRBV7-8,TGTGCCAGCAGCCATCCGGGACAGGGGGACGATACGCAGTATTTT,CASSHPGQGDDTQYF
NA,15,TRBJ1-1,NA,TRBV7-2,TGTGCCAGCAGCTTAGATCCGGCACCGAACACTGAAGCTTTCTTT,CASSLDPAPNTEAFF
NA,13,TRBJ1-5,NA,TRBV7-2,TGTGCCAGCAGCTTTGGGCTCGGGGGTCCCCAGCATTTT,CASSFGLGGPQHF
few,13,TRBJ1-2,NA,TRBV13,TGTGCCAGCAGCTTTCGGGGGAACCATGGCTACACCTTC,CASSFRGNHGYTF
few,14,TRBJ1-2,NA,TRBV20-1,TGCAGTGCCGTTGACGAGGGTGGGGCACATGGCTACACCTTC,CSAVDEGGAHGYTF
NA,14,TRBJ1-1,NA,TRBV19,TGTGCCAGTAGTATAGATCCAGGGAACACTGAAGCTTTCTTT,CASSIDPGNTEAFF
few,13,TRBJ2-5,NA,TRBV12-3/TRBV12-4,TGTGCCAGCAGTTTGTCTTACGGAGAGACCCAGTACTTC,CASSLSYGETQYF
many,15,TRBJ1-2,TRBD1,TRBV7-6,TGTGCCAGCAGCTTAGGGACAGGGATGGGGGATGGCTACACCTTC,CASSLGTGMGDGYTF
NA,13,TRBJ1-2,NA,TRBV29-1,TGCAGCGATAGGACAGCCACTAACTATGGCTACACCTTC,CSDRTATNYGYTF
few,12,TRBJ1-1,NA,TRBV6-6,TGTGCCAGCAGCCTCCTTAATGAAGGAGCTTTCTTT,CASSLLNEGAFF
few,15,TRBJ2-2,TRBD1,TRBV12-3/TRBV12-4,TGTGCCAGCAGTTCGGGACAGGGCTGGACCGGGGAGCTGTTTTTT,CASSSGQGWTGELFF
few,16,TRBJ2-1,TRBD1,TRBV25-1,TGTGCCAGCAGACCCGCACAGGGGGCTGACGGGGGCAGGCAGTTCTTC,CASRPAQGADGGRQFF
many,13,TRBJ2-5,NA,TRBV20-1,TGCAGTGCTTCACCGGGTCTGACGGAGACCCAGTACTTC,CSASPGLTETQYF
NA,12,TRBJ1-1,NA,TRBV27,TGTGCCAGCGGTAAAGCGAACACTGAAGCTTTCTTT,CASGKANTEAFF
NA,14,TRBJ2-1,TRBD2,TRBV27,TGTGCCAGCAGTCCAGGGACTAGAGGGAATGAGCAGTTCTTC,CASSPGTRGNEQFF
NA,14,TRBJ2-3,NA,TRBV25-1,TGTGCCAGCAGCAAGAGGGTGGTAGCAGATACGCAGTATTTT,CASSKRVVADTQYF
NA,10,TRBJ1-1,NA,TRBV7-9,TGTGCCAGCAGCTCGAGTACGGCTTTCTTT,CASSSSTAFF
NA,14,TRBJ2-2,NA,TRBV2,TGTGCCAGCAGTGAACTTGGGGGGTCCGGGGAGCTGTTTTTT,CASSELGGSGELFF
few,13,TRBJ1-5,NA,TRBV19,TGTGCCAGTAGTGTAGGAGTAGGGCAGCCCCAGCATTTT,CASSVGVGQPQHF
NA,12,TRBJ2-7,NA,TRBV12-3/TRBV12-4,TGTGCCAGCAGCCCCCTCTCGGACGAGCAGTACTTC,CASSPLSDEQYF
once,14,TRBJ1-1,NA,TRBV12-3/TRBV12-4,TGTGCTAGTGGTTTGGTCCCTGACATAGTCGGAGCTTTCTTT,CASGLVPDIVGAFF
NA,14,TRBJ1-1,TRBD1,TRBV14,TGTGCCAGCAAGACGGGACAGATGAACACTGAAGCTTTCTTT,CASKTGQMNTEAFF
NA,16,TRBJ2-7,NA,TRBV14,TGTGCCAGCAGCCAAGCTCCCATGGGGATCTCCTACGAGCAGTACTTC,CASSQAPMGISYEQYF
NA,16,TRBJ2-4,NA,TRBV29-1,TGCAGCGTTGAAGATCCCGAGACAGCCAGCAAAAACATTCAGTACTTC,CSVEDPETASKNIQYF
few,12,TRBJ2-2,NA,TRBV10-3,TGTGCCATCAGTGAGGGAGACGGGGAGCTGTTTTTT,CAISEGDGELFF
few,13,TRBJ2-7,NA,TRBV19,TGTGCCAGTAGTATAGGGAGGGGACAGGAGCAGTACTTC,CASSIGRGQEQYF
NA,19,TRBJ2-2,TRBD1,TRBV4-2,TGTGCCAGCAGCCAAGGAGGAGACAGGGAGTACGCGAACACCGGGGAGCTGTTTTTT,CASSQGGDREYANTGELFF
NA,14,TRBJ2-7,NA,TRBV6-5,TGTGCCATCAGTGTGGTAGCGGTAACCTACGAGCAGTACTTC,CAISVVAVTYEQYF
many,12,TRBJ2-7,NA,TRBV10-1,TGCGCCAGCAGTGCGGACCGCTACGAGCAGTACTTC,CASSADRYEQYF
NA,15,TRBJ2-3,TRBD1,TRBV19,TGTGCCAGTAGTATAGTTCAGGGGGCCGCAGATACGCAGTATTTT,CASSIVQGAADTQYF
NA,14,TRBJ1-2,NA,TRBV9,TGTGCCAGCAGCGTAGATCAGGGTAACTATGGCTACACCTTC,CASSVDQGNYGYTF
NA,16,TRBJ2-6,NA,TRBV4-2,TGTGCCAGCAGCCAAGATCCCGGGGAAGGGGCCAACGTCCTGACTTTC,CASSQDPGEGANVLTF
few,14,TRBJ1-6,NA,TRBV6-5,TGTGCCAGCAGTAACACCGGGCGTCGTTCACCCCTCCACTTT,CASSNTGRRSPLHF
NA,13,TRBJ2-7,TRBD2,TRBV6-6,TGTGCCAGCAGCAGCGGGGGAGAGTACGAGCAGTACTTC,CASSSGGEYEQYF
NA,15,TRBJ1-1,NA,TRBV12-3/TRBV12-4,TGTGCCAGCAGTCCGCACGGGACAAAGAACACTGAAGCTTTCTTT,CASSPHGTKNTEAFF
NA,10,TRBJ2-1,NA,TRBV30,TGTGCCTGCAAGTGGAATGAGCAGTTCTTC,CACKWNEQFF